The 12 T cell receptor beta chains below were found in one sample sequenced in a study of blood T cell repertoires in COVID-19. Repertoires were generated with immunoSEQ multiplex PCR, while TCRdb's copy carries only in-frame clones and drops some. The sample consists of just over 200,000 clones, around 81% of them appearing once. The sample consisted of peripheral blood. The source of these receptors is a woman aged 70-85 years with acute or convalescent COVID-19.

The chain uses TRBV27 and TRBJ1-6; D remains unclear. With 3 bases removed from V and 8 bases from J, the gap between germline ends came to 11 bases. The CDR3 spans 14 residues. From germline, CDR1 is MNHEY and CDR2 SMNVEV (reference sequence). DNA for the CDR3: TGTGCCAGCAGTTTCTTCGACGGGGATTCACCCCTCCACTTT. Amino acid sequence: CASSFFDGDSPLHF.

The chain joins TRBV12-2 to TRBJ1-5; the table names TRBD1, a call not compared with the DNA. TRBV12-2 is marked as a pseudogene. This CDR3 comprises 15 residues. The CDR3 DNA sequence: TGTGCAAGTCGCTTGGGGACAGCCTACAATCAGCCCCAGCATTTT. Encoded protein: CASRLGTAYNQPQHF.

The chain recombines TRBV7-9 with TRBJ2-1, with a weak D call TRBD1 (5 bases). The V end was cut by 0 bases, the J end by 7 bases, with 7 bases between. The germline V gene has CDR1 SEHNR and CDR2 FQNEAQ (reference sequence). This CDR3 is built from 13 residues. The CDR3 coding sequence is TGTGCCAGCAGCTTAGCGGGGCTAAATGAGCAGTTCTTC. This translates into CASSLAGLNEQFF.

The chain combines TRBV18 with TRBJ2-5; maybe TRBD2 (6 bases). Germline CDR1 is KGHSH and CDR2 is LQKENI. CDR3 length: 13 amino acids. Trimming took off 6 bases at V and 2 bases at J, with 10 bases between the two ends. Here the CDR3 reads CASSRGFQETQYF. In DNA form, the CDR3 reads TGTGCCAGCTCCCGGGGGTTTCAAGAGACCCAGTACTTC.

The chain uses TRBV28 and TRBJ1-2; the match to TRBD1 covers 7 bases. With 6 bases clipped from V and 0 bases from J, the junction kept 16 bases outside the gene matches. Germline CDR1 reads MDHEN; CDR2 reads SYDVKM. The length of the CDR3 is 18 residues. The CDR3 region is CASSPPPGQKIANYGYTF. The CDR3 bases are TGTGCCAGCAGCCCCCCCCCGGGACAGAAAATAGCTAACTATGGCTACACCTTC.

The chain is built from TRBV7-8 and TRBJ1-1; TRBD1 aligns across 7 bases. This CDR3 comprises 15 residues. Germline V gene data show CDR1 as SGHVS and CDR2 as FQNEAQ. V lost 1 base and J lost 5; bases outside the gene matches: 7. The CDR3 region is CASSLVRGPGTEAFF. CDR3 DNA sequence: TGTGCCAGCAGCTTAGTAAGGGGGCCGGGGACTGAAGCTTTCTTT. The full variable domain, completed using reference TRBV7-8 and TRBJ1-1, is GAGVSQSPRYKVAKRGQDVALRCDPISGHVSLFWYQQALGQGPEFLTYFQNEAQLDKSGLPSDRFFAERPEGSVSTLKIQRTQQEDSAVYLCASSLVRGPGTEAFFGQGTRLTVV.

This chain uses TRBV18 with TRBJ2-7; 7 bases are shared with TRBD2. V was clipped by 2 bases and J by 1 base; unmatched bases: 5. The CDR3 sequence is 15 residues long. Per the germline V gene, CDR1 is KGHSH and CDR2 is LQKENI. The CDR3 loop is CASSPEGGSSYEQYF. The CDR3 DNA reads TGTGCCAGCTCACCAGAGGGCGGGAGTTCCTACGAGCAGTACTTC.

The CDR3 bases are TGTGCCAGCAGTTACTACGGTCGAGAAGCTTTCTTT. It encodes CASSYYGREAFF. The J gene is TRBJ1-1, the V gene TRBV6-5, with D hard to call. Germline loops: CDR1 MNHEY, CDR2 SVGAGI. This CDR3 is 12 amino acids long. Trimming removed 1 base from V and 8 bases from J, with 8 bases in between.

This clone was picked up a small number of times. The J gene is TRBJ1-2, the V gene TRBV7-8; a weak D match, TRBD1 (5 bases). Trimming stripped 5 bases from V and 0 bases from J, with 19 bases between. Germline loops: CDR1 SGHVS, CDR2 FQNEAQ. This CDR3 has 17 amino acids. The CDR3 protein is CASSKQPQGLTNYGYTF. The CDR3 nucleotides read TGTGCCAGCAGCAAGCAGCCTCAGGGACTTACTAACTATGGCTACACCTTC.

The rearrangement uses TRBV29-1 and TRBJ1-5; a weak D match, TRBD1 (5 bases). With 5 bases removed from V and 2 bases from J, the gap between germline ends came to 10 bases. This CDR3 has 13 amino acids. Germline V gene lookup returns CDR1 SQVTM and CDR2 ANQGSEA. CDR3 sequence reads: CSVQQAGNQPQHF. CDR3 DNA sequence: TGCAGCGTTCAACAGGCTGGCAATCAGCCCCAGCATTTT.

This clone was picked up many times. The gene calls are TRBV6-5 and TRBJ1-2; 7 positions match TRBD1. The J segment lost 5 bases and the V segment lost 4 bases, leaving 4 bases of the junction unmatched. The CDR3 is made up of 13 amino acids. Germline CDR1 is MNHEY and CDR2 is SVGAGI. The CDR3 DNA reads TGTGCCAGCAGTTCGGGACAGATTTATGGCTACACCTTC. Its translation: CASSSGQIYGYTF.

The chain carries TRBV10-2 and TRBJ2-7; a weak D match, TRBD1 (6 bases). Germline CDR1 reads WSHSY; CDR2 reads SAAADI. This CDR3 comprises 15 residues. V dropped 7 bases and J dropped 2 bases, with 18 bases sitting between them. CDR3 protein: CASKQIAGATYEQYF. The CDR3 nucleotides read TGCGCCAGCAAGCAAATAGCAGGGGCTACCTACGAGCAGTACTTC.